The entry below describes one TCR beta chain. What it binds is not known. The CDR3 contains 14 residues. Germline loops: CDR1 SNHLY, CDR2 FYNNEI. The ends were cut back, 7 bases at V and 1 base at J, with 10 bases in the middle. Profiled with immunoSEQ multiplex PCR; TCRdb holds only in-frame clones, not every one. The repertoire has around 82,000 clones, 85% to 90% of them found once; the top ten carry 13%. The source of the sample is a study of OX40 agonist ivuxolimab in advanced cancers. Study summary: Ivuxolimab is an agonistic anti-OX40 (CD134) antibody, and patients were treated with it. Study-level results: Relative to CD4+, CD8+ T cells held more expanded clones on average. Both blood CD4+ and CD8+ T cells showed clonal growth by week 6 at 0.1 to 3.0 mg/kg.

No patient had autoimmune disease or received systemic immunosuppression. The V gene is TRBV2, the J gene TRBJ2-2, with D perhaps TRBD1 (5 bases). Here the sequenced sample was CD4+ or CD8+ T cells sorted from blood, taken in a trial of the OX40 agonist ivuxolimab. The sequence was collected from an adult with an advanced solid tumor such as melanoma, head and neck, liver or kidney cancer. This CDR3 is CASTGHQNTGELFF. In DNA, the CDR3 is TGTGCCAGCACCGGACACCAGAACACCGGGGAGCTGTTTTTT.